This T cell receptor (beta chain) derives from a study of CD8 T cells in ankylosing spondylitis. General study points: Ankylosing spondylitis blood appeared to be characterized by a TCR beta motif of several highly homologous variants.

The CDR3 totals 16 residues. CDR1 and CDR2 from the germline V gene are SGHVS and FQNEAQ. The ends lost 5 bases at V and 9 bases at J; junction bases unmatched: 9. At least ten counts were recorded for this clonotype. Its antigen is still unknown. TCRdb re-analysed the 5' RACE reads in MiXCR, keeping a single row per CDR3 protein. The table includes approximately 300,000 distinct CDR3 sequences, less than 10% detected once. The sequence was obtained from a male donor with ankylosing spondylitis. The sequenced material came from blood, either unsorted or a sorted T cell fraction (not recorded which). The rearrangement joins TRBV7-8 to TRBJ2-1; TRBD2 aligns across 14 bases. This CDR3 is CASSHPTSGRASEQFF. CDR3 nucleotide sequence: TGTGCCAGCAGCCACCCGACTAGCGGGAGGGCCAGTGAGCAGTTCTTC. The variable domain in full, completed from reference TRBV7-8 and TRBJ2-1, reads GAGVSQSPRYKVAKRGQDVALRCDPISGHVSLFWYQQALGQGPEFLTYFQNEAQLDKSGLPSDRFFAERPEGSVSTLKIQRTQQEDSAVYLCASSHPTSGRASEQFFGPGTRLTVL.